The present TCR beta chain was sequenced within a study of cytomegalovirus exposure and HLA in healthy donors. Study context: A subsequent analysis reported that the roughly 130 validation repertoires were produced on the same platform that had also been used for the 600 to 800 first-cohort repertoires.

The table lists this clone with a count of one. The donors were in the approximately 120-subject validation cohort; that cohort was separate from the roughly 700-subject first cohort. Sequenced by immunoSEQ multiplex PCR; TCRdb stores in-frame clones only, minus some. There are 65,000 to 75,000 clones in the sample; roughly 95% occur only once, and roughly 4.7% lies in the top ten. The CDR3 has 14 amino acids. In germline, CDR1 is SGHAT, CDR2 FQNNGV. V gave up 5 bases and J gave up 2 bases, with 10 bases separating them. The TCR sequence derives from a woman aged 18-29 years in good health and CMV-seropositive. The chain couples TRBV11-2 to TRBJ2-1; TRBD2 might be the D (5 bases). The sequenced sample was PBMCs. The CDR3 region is CASSPSGTYNEQFF. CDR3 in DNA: TGTGCCAGCAGCCCAAGCGGAACCTACAATGAGCAGTTCTTC.